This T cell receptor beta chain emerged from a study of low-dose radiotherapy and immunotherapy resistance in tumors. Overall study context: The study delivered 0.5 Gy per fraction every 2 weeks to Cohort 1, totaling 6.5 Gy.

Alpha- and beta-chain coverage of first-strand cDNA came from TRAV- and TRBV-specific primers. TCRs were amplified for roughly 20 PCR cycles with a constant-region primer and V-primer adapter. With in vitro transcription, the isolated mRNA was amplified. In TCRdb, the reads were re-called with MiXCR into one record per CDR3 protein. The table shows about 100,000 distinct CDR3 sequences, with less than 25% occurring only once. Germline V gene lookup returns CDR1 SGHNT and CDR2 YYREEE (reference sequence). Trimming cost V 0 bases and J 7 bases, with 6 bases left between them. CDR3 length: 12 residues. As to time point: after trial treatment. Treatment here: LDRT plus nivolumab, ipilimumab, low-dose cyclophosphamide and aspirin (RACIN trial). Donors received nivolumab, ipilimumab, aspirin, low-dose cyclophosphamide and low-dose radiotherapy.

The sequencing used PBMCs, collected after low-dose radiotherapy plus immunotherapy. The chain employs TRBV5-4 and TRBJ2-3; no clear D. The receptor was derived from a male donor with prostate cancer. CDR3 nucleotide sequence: TGTGCCAGCAGCTTGGAGCCCAATACGCAGTATTTT. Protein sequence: CASSLEPNTQYF.